This T cell receptor (beta chain) was found in a study of low-dose radiotherapy and immunotherapy resistance in tumors. On the study more broadly: A total of 6.5 Gy was given to Cohort 1 as 0.5 Gy per fraction every 2 weeks. Study patients were administered oral aspirin at 300 mg daily for four cycles from cycle 1 day 1.

Germline values: CDR1 DFQATT, CDR2 SNEGSKA (reference sequence). The CDR3 covers 13 residues. V was shortened by 4 bases and J by 4 bases, with 11 bases between the two germline ends. Primers used for first-strand cDNA, a TRAV- and TRBV-specific set, covered both alpha and beta chains. Using a constant-region primer together with a V-primer adapter, TCRs were subjected to 15 to 20 PCR cycles of amplification. TCRdb called the reads again in MiXCR, with one record for every CDR3 protein. The sample carries some 94,000 distinct CDR3 sequences, 20% to 25% recorded once. Documented time point: after trial treatment. Treatment meaning: LDRT plus nivolumab, ipilimumab, low-dose cyclophosphamide and aspirin (RACIN trial). This clonotype appeared many times.

The source material was PBMCs, sampled after low-dose radiotherapy plus immunotherapy. The clonotype comes from a female donor with ovarian cancer. This chain joins TRBV20-1 and TRBJ2-1, with D hard to call. CDR3 sequence: CSAKGGGYNEQFF. CDR3 sequence (DNA): TGCAGTGCTAAGGGTGGTGGATACAATGAGCAGTTCTTC.